The following is a TCR beta chain sequence with its context. Antigen unknown. This sample was taken from a study of T cell repertoires in cytomegalovirus infection. TCRdb itself ran the reads through MiXCR, one entry per CDR3 protein. The table records a few hundred thousand distinct CDR3 sequences, about 39% of them present only once. Overall study results and limits: Ex vivo, HLA-C-restricted CMV-specific TCR beta clonotypes prevailed over the rest of the response.

The CDR3 consists of 16 residues. The ends lost 4 bases at V and 6 bases at J; junction bases unmatched: 13. Germline loops: CDR1 LNHDA, CDR2 SQIVND (reference sequence). The TCR sequence derives from a human donor in good health (CMV status not recorded). Some clones in this sample may be carry-over from other donors' samples. This chain joins TRBV19 and TRBJ2-3; 7 positions match TRBD2. The sequences come from cultured PBMCs, collected from culture after CMV antigen stimulation. The CDR3 sequence is CASSNPGAGEEDTQYF. The DNA of the CDR3 is TGTGCCAGTAGTAACCCTGGGGCGGGAGAGGAGGATACGCAGTATTTT.